This TCR beta chain was obtained from a study of T cell responses to AZD1222 COVID-19 vaccine. V lost 5 bases to trimming and J lost 5 bases; unmatched junction nucleotides: 4. CDR3 length equals 13 residues. Looked up from germline, CDR1 is SGHRS and CDR2 is YFSETQ. Note on this clone: Its antigen is still unknown.

General observations from the study: Reportedly, nearly half the spike-specific TCRs target unmutated variant regions.

The table came from immunoSEQ multiplex PCR; TCRdb's copy has only in-frame clones and leaves some out. The repertoire consists of 150,000 or so clones, with approximately 87% occurring once and the leading ten covering 5.5%. The TCR sequence derives from an adult in good health. This specimen was peripheral blood, taken on day 0 of MenACWY control vaccination. The chain has TRBV5-1 and TRBJ1-5; 7 bases fit TRBD1. CDR3 in amino acids: CASREGADQPQHF. The CDR3 coding sequence is TGCGCCAGCAGGGAGGGGGCTGATCAGCCCCAGCATTTT. The whole variable domain, remainder taken from reference TRBV5-1 and TRBJ1-5, is KAGVTQTPRYLIKTRGQQVTLSCSPISGHRSVSWYQQTPGQGLQFLFEYFSETQRNKGNFPGRFSGRQFSNSRSEMNVSTLELGDSALYLCASREGADQPQHFGDGTRLSIL.